A single T cell receptor (beta chain) is shown here with its context. This record comes from a study of T cells expressing NK-cell markers. Whole-study context: Eight donors were sequenced, seven testing HCMV-seropositive and one testing seronegative.

The CDR3 totals 13 residues. Germline V gene sequence: CDR1 MNHEY, CDR2 SVGEGT. TCRdb re-called the 5' RACE reads and shows each CDR3 protein once, DNA omitted. The sample has over 200,000 distinct CDR3 sequences; the top ten hold about 0.4%. The gene calls are TRBV6-2 or TRBV6-3 and TRBJ2-3; the TRBD1 assignment by TCRdb is unverifiable without DNA. This sequence was found in a man between 18 and 35 years old in good health. Sequenced: blood T cells: a sorted CD56 or NKG2C T cell subset, CD4+ or CD8+ T cells, or bulk PBMC T cells (not recorded which). CDR3 sequence reads: CASSYLQGYTQYF.